This T cell receptor (beta chain) came from a study of cytomegalovirus exposure and HLA in healthy donors. Whole-study results and caveats: Using the classifier, cytomegalovirus status was reportedly diagnosed with high specificity and sensitivity. Through in vitro validation, three CMV-associated chains were shown to be specific for CMV antigens.

This PCR relied on a set of 60 Vbeta primers and 13 Jbeta primers. TCRdb keeps only in-frame clones here, not all; method: immunoSEQ multiplex PCR. The data show some 160,000 clones, around 84% seen once. Germline lookup yields CDR1 LGHNA and CDR2 YNFKEQ. V lost 1 base and J 6 bases, leaving 16 bases between the germline ends. CDR3 length equals 16 residues. As for this clone: The target antigen is unknown.

Input material: PBMCs. The gene calls are TRBV4-2 and TRBJ1-5; a possible D gene is TRBD1 (6 bases). The TCR originated in a man between 18 and 35 years old in good health and CMV-seronegative. CDR3 in DNA: TGTGCCAGCAGCCAAGGAGGAAGGGGGTTGGGTCAGCCCCAGCATTTT. This sequence encodes CASSQGGRGLGQPQHF.